The present entry profiles one T cell receptor beta chain with its context. It lacks a known antigen. Base qualities are not at hand, and no much larger clone is one base apart. From the cysteine up to the phenylalanine, the CDR3 has a length of 13 residues. The DNA shown is the 39-base CDR3, in frame from base 1. A distance of 9 bases separates the germline ends of V and J, which lose 2 bases and 5 bases respectively. The germline V gene (reference sequence) provides CDR1 SEHNR and CDR2 FQNEAQ. This sample stems from a study of blood T cell repertoires in COVID-19 (dated by TCRdb to 2020 to 2022). Study-wide context: Samples covering the acute and convalescent phases of COVID-19 were provided by collaborators in the United States, Italy and Spain. The prospective study material was composed of cDNA or gDNA derived from T cells, B-cell-depleted T cells, or PBMCs. Subjects who had been exposed to COVID-19, were actively infected with it, or had recovered from it provided the deeply sampled blood TCRbeta repertoires that made up the dataset. The repertoires were released in a freely available public database intended as a resource for research on the immune response to SARS-CoV-2. The samples were drawn from two sources: the first 160 participants of the ongoing ImmuneRACE study, and fewer than 1,500 subjects contributed by 6 global collaborators. Nearly every sample came with metadata listing a de-identified subject ID, COVID-19 status, age in years and sex. Where HLA class I and class II types were available, the types were taken from metadata supplied by the sample provider, not from assay-based typing. Overall results and qualifications from the work: The quantity of clinical and demographic metadata differed by source and by participant and was supplied without curation.

TCRbeta CDR3 regions were amplified from genomic DNA using the immunoSEQ Assay, a bias-controlled multiplex PCR. As for how the authors treated the data: The number of nucleated cells in each sample was estimated from the amplification of reference gene primers within the assay. To quantify the absolute abundance of each unique TCRbeta CDR3 rearrangement, sequence reads were collapsed and filtered. For each sample, productive Simpson clonality was calculated by taking the square root of Simpson's diversity index across productive rearrangements. Not all clones reach the TCRdb copy of this immuneACCESS table, which keeps in-frame sequences only. Checked studies attribute under half of the gap to unresolved V genes and leave the rest unexplained. The D gene and trimming were derived from the DNA, and the V and J assignments and clone size from that table. Here the sample has around 99,000 clones; around 90% occur a single time. Around 1.1% of the sample lies in the top ten.

The collaborating institutions used their own protocols to collect whole blood in K2EDTA tubes. For TCRbeta analysis, collaborators shipped samples as frozen whole blood, isolated PBMCs, or DNA extracted from either of those sample types. Here the chain combines TRBV7-9 and TRBJ1-2, with a weak D call of TRBD1 (5 bases match). This receptor was identified in a human donor in a cohort sampled during active COVID-19. The sample comprised peripheral blood. The DNA sequence is as follows: TGTGCCAGCAGCTTATCAGGGAGGTATGGCTACACCTTC. Its protein product is CASSLSGRYGYTF.